Included here is one TCR beta chain sequence, with context. Authors' processing steps: Nucleated cell counts were estimated from reference gene primer amplification. Repertoires were generated with immunoSEQ multiplex PCR, while TCRdb's copy carries only in-frame clones and drops some. V, J and clone size derive from that table, while D and trimming were established from the DNA sequence. The profile shows 300,000 to 350,000 clones, about 88% of them singletons. The data stem from a study of blood T cell repertoires in COVID-19. Study summary: Acute-phase and convalescent COVID-19 samples originated in the United States, Italy and Spain. T cells, B-cell-depleted T cells, or PBMCs supplied cDNA or gDNA.

The CDR3 extends over 15 amino acids. In germline, CDR1 is KGHDR, CDR2 SFDVKD. V was pared by 2 bases and J by 8 bases, with 14 bases between. The source is a woman between 65 and 79 years old with COVID-19, enrolled during active disease. The specimen was peripheral blood. V gene TRBV24-1 combines with J gene TRBJ1-4; a possible D gene is TRBD1 (5 bases). CDR3 nucleotide sequence: TGTGCCACCAGTGATTCCAGGGTGGGAGGCGAAAAACTGTTTTTT. This codes for CATSDSRVGGEKLFF.